The clone carrying this T cell receptor beta chain has a single count. Its antigen is not known. This record belongs to a study of PD-1 blockade in classical Hodgkin lymphoma. This CDR3 has 15 amino acids. The V gene lost 5 bases and the J gene lost 3 bases, with 17 bases spanning the gap. The germline V gene has CDR1 MGHRA and CDR2 YSYEKL. Regarding the study as a whole: After ASCT, patients who started nivolumab under 1 year later were excluded. By C4D1 there was a significant rise in CD4+ TCR diversity but not in CD8+ TCR diversity. Baseline diversity was lower in partial responders and progressors than complete responders.

Following autologous stem cell transplantation, relapse occurred in every patient, and exposure to brentuximab vedotin varied. Each best response was a complete response, a partial response or progressive disease. Only in-frame clones appear in the TCRdb table, and some are missing; sequencing was by immunoSEQ multiplex PCR. The table lists about 41,000 clones, approximately 86% of them singletons. Here the sequenced sample was peripheral blood mononuclear cells (PBMCs), taken before the second cycle of nivolumab. The chain couples TRBV4-1 to TRBJ2-7, with D perhaps matching TRBD2 (7 bases). The source is a human donor with classical Hodgkin lymphoma. The CDR3 loop reads CASSKGGNWVYEQYF. In DNA, the CDR3 is TGCGCCAGCAGCAAGGGGGGGAATTGGGTCTACGAGCAGTACTTC.